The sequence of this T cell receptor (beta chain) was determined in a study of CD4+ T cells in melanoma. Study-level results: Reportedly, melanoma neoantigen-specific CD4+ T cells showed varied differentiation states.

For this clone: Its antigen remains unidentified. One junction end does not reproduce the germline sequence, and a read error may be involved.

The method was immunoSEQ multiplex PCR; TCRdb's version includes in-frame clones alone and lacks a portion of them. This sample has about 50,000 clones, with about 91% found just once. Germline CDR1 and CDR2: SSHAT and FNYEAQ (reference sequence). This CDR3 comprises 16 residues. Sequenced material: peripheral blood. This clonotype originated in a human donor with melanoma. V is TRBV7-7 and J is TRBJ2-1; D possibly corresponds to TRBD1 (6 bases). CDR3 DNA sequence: TGTGCTAGCAGCTTAGGACAGATAAATGGGTTGAATGAGCAGTTCTTC. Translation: CASSLGQINGLNEQFF.